This is a list of T cell receptor beta chains from one sample in a study of OX40 agonist ivuxolimab in advanced cancers. Using immunoSEQ multiplex PCR, the repertoire was profiled, and TCRdb retains in-frame clones only, with some absent. The data contain about 79,000 clones, about 90% of them singletons. Here the sequenced sample was CD4+ or CD8+ T cells sorted from blood, taken in a trial of the OX40 agonist ivuxolimab. The receptors originated from an adult with an advanced solid tumor such as melanoma, head and neck, liver or kidney cancer. Each CDR3 is given with its conserved first and last residue. The D gene is left open where the match is weak. Clone size is given for some rows only: seen once, a few or many times, or a class if the clone is expanded.

cdr3_aa	cdr3_nt	clone_size	d_call	v_call	cdr3_length	j_call
CASSAGPPSYEQYF	TGTGCCAGCAGTGCGGGCCCACCCTCCTACGAGCAGTACTTC	NA	NA	TRBV28	14	TRBJ2-7
CASSLVAEKGSLSEQYF	TGTGCCAGCAGCTTAGTCGCGGAAAAGGGAAGTCTCAGTGAGCAGTACTTC	NA	NA	TRBV13	17	TRBJ2-7
CASSMGQLYNEQFF	TGTGCCAGCAGTATGGGACAGCTTTACAATGAGCAGTTCTTC	NA	TRBD1	TRBV6-5	14	TRBJ2-1
CASMQGNTEAFF	TGCGCCAGCATGCAGGGAAACACTGAAGCTTTCTTT	NA	NA	TRBV10-2	12	TRBJ1-1
CASSLGIQGRENEQFF	TGTGCCAGCAGCTTGGGGATTCAGGGTCGGGAAAATGAGCAGTTCTTC	NA	NA	TRBV5-5	16	TRBJ2-1
CASSDLAGQNTGELFF	TGTGCCAGCAGTGATCTAGCGGGGCAGAACACCGGGGAGCTGTTTTTT	NA	TRBD2	TRBV6-4	16	TRBJ2-2
CASSIFTDTGELFF	TGTGCCAGTAGTATTTTCACCGACACCGGGGAGCTGTTTTTT	NA	NA	TRBV19	14	TRBJ2-2
CASSLWEGTEAFF	TGCGCCAGCAGCTTGTGGGAGGGGACTGAAGCTTTCTTT	few	NA	TRBV5-1	13	TRBJ1-1
CASSLSHYNEQFF	TGTGCCAGCAGCTTGTCTCATTACAATGAGCAGTTCTTC	NA	NA	TRBV11-2	13	TRBJ2-1
CASSGLTEAFF	TGTGCCAGCAGTGGCCTCACTGAAGCTTTCTTT	NA	NA	TRBV6-1	11	TRBJ1-1
CASSYSSGLGTYEQYF	TGTGCCAGCAGTTACTCTTCGGGCCTGGGGACCTACGAGCAGTACTTC	NA	NA	TRBV6-5	16	TRBJ2-7
CAIRGLYGYTF	TGTGCCATCAGGGGCCTCTATGGCTACACCTTC	NA	NA	TRBV10-3	11	TRBJ1-2
CASSLEAENTEAFF	TGCGCCAGCAGCTTGGAGGCAGAGAACACTGAAGCTTTCTTT	NA	NA	TRBV5-1	14	TRBJ1-1
CSVENQGAGYGYTF	TGCAGCGTTGAGAACCAGGGGGCTGGCTATGGCTACACCTTC	NA	TRBD1	TRBV29-1	14	TRBJ1-2
CASDPGQGFYGYTF	TGTGCCAGTGACCCCGGACAGGGTTTCTATGGCTACACCTTC	NA	TRBD1	TRBV19	14	TRBJ1-2
CASSRQGNTEAFF	TGCGCCAGCAGCCGCCAGGGGAACACTGAAGCTTTCTTT	once	NA	TRBV5-1	13	TRBJ1-1
CASSQDSAMGYEKLFF	TGTGCCAGCAGCCAGGACAGCGCTATGGGGTATGAAAAACTGTTTTTT	NA	NA	TRBV9	16	TRBJ1-4
CASSVSGNQPQHF	TGTGCCAGCAGTGTTTCGGGGAATCAGCCCCAGCATTTT	NA	NA	TRBV2	13	TRBJ1-5
CASSVDRTYYGYTF	TGTGCCAGCAGCGTAGACAGGACCTACTATGGCTACACCTTC	NA	NA	TRBV9	14	TRBJ1-2
CASRQTGGTFF	TGTGCCAGTAGGCAGACAGGGGGAACTTTCTTT	NA	TRBD1	TRBV19	11	TRBJ1-1
CASSEVQGANQPQHF	TGTGCCAGCAGTGAGGTCCAGGGCGCCAATCAGCCCCAGCATTTT	NA	NA	TRBV6-1	15	TRBJ1-5
CAWRSAWDRGYEQYF	TGTGCCTGGAGATCTGCATGGGATAGGGGCTACGAGCAGTACTTC	NA	NA	TRBV30	15	TRBJ2-7
CASSYSGGANVLTF	TGTGCCAGCAGTTACTCGGGGGGGGCCAACGTCCTGACTTTC	NA	NA	TRBV6-5	14	TRBJ2-6
CASSLGGGQSYEQYF	TGTGCCAGCAGCTTAGGGGGAGGCCAATCCTACGAGCAGTACTTC	NA	NA	TRBV11-2	15	TRBJ2-7
CASRTEPYNEQFF	TGTGCCAGCCGGACAGAGCCCTACAATGAGCAGTTCTTC	once	NA	TRBV28	13	TRBJ2-1
CASRPGTEGSSNQPQHF	TGTGCCAGCAGACCCGGGACAGAGGGATCGAGCAATCAGCCCCAGCATTTT	NA	TRBD1	TRBV5-8	17	TRBJ1-5
CASSLIMNTEAFF	TGTGCCAGCAGTTTAATTATGAACACTGAAGCTTTCTTT	once	NA	TRBV27	13	TRBJ1-1
CASSLGTGAQPQHF	TGTGCCAGCAGCTTAGGGACAGGGGCTCAGCCCCAGCATTTT	NA	TRBD1	TRBV7-2	14	TRBJ1-5
CASSLVGGEDSEKLFF	TGTGCCAGCAGCTTAGTCGGGGGCGAAGATAGTGAAAAACTGTTTTTT	NA	NA	TRBV13	16	TRBJ1-4
CASSQEGQGNTEAFF	TGTGCCAGCAGCCAAGAGGGGCAGGGGAATACTGAAGCTTTCTTT	NA	NA	TRBV14	15	TRBJ1-1
CASSPGTSGTDTQYF	TGTGCCAGCAGCCCCGGGACTAGCGGCACAGATACGCAGTATTTT	NA	TRBD2	TRBV7-2	15	TRBJ2-3
CASSFNLREDGYTF	TGTGCCAGCAGCTTTAATTTACGCGAGGATGGCTACACCTTC	NA	NA	TRBV7-9	14	TRBJ1-2
CSVRSAGEPASPLHF	TGCAGCGTCCGATCGGCAGGGGAGCCCGCCTCACCCCTCCACTTT	NA	NA	TRBV29-1	15	TRBJ1-6
CASSALGGTDTQYF	TGTGCCAGCAGTGCCCTGGGGGGAACAGATACGCAGTATTTT	NA	NA	TRBV6-4	14	TRBJ2-3
CASPPSSRGAAAETQYF	TGTGCCAGCCCGCCATCGTCGCGGGGGGCGGCGGCGGAGACCCAGTACTTC	NA	TRBD2	TRBV19	17	TRBJ2-5
CASSPSGGGEKLFF	TGTGCCAGCAGCCCGTCAGGGGGCGGTGAAAAACTGTTTTTT	NA	TRBD1	TRBV7-2	14	TRBJ1-4
CASSYGEKLFF	TGTGCCAGCAGTTACGGGGAAAAACTGTTTTTT	NA	NA	TRBV6-5	11	TRBJ1-4
CASTQGMAAFF	TGTGCCAGTACCCAAGGGATGGCAGCTTTCTTT	NA	NA	TRBV19	11	TRBJ1-1